The 32 T cell receptor beta chains below were found in one sample sequenced in a study of regulatory T cells in long-lasting Graves disease. CDR3-region Arm-PCR and iRepertoire HTBI primers produced the TCR beta libraries. TCRdb ran MiXCR on the multiplex PCR reads and lists one entry per CDR3 protein. The data contain a few hundred thousand distinct CDR3 sequences, around a sixth of them singletons. Time point: newly diagnosed GD, antithyroid drugs for less than 3 months. Preparation of the TCR library used RNA extracted from PBMCs. This sample also belongs to another study, concerning T cells in Graves' hyperthyroidism and ophthalmopathy.

The source material was peripheral blood mononuclear cells (PBMCs), sampled at new diagnosis, from a patient treated with antithyroid drugs. The receptors come from a young woman with Graves disease.

This clonotype was observed many times. J is TRBJ1-1 and V is TRBV13; the D gene is possibly TRBD1 (6 bases). V dropped 6 bases and J dropped 7 bases, with 12 bases sitting between them. This CDR3 comprises 12 residues. Germline V lookup: CDR1 PRHDT, CDR2 FYEKMQ (reference sequence). The CDR3, as DNA: TGTGCCAGCAGGCGGACAGAAATTGAAGCTTTCTTT. It translates to CASRRTEIEAFF.

This clonotype was found a few times. The chain recombines TRBV20-1 with TRBJ2-1; 14 positions match TRBD2. The CDR3 consists of 19 residues. CDR1 is DFQATT and CDR2 is SNEGSKA in the germline V gene (reference sequence). Trimming at V came to 0 bases and at J to 9 bases, leaving 16 bases not matched to a gene. The DNA of the CDR3 is TGCAGTGCTAGAGATCCCCGACGCAAGACTAGCGGGGGGGCAGTTGAGCAGTTCTTC. Residues: CSARDPRRKTSGGAVEQFF.

The V and J genes are TRBV19 and TRBJ2-5, with D unresolved. There are 12 residues in the CDR3. The germline V and J ends were trimmed by 3 bases and 4 bases, with 6 bases remaining between them. Germline V gene lookup returns CDR1 LNHDA and CDR2 SQIVND (reference sequence). In nucleotides, the CDR3 is TGTGCCAGTAGTATGGGTACAGAGACCCAGTACTTC. Translated: CASSMGTETQYF.

This clonotype was picked up a small number of times. This sequence joins TRBV7-2 and TRBJ2-2; the match to TRBD1 covers 7 bases. The V and J ends lost 5 bases and 5 bases, in that order; junction bases with no gene match: 8. The CDR3 length is 15 residues. The germline CDR1 and CDR2 sequences are SGHTA and FQGNSA. The CDR3 spells CASSPGQVGTGELFF. CDR3 nucleotide sequence: TGTGCCAGCAGCCCAGGACAGGTTGGGACCGGGGAGCTGTTTTTT.

About this clonotype itself: Being one base from a much bigger clone, this may be a read error. This likely comes from a read error, as the CDR3 has no conserved phenylalanine or tryptophan at its end. This chain uses TRBV11-1 with TRBJ1-5; 9 bases match TRBD1. The CDR3 totals 15 residues. Losses at the gene ends were 5 bases for V and 2 bases for J; bases not matched to a gene: 4. CDR1 and CDR2 from the germline V gene are SGHAT and FQDESV (reference sequence). The DNA of the CDR3 is TGTGCCAGCAGCGTACAGGGGGCCCGCAATCAGCCCCAGCATTCT. Translating gives CASSVQGARNQPQHS.

Ten or more counts support this clonotype. One end of the junction fails to match germline, which may point to a read error. This rearrangement joins TRBV2 to TRBJ2-3; maybe TRBD1 (5 bases). This CDR3 is built from 16 residues. Germline V gene sequence: CDR1 SNHLY, CDR2 FYNNEI. The CDR3, as DNA: TGTGCCAGCCCCAGTGGTCAGGTTTCCGACACAGGTACGCAGTATTTT. Encoded protein: CASPSGQVSDTGTQYF.

Comments on this clonotype: The junction departs from germline at one end; a sequencing error may be responsible. The J gene is TRBJ2-1, the V gene TRBV29-1; 9 positions agree with TRBD2. The germline V gene encodes CDR1 SQVTM and CDR2 ANQGSEA. The CDR3 totals 14 residues. This CDR3 reads CSVDVAGVINGQFF. The CDR3 bases are TGCAGCGTTGATGTAGCGGGGGTTATCAATGGGCAGTTCTTC.

This clonotype has a count of ten or more. The V and J genes are TRBV13 and TRBJ1-1; possibly TRBD1 for D (5 bases). CDR3 length: 15 amino acids. The V and J ends lost 5 bases and 6 bases respectively, with 19 bases between them. Germline assignment: CDR1 PRHDT and CDR2 FYEKMQ (reference sequence). The DNA of the CDR3 is TGTGCCAGCAGCCCGCCGGTGGGGACGGGTGCTGAAGCTTTCTTT. It codes for CASSPPVGTGAEAFF.

This clonotype was observed at least ten times. CDR3 sequence reads: CASSLVLGTSAGELFF. The CDR3 region has the DNA TGCGCCAGCAGCCTGGTACTTGGGACTAGCGCCGGGGAGCTGTTTTTT. This chain joins TRBV5-1 and TRBJ2-2; 10 positions agree with TRBD2. The CDR3 sequence is 16 residues long. V shed 4 bases, J shed 6 bases, and the junction held 9 bases outside the gene matches. The V gene's germline CDR1 is SGHRS and CDR2 YFSETQ. The whole variable domain, remainder taken from reference TRBV5-1 and TRBJ2-2, is KAGVTQTPRYLIKTRGQQVTLSCSPISGHRSVSWYQQTPGQGLQFLFEYFSETQRNKGNFPGRFSGRQFSNSRSEMNVSTLELGDSALYLCASSLVLGTSAGELFFGEGSRLTVL.

This clonotype occurred many times. The chain uses TRBV9 and TRBJ1-6; D perhaps matches TRBD1 (6 bases). The CDR3 runs to 15 residues. V gave up 0 bases and J gave up 7 bases, with 11 bases separating them. Germline values: CDR1 SGDLS, CDR2 YYNGEE. CDR3 protein: CASSVVGTKNSPLHF. Written as DNA, the CDR3 is TGTGCCAGCAGCGTAGTGGGGACAAAGAATTCACCCCTCCACTTT. The full variable domain, with the rest looked up from reference TRBV9 and TRBJ1-6, is DSGVTQTPKHLITATGQRVTLRCSPRSGDLSVYWYQQSLDQGLQFLIQYYNGEERAKGNILERFSAQQFPDLHSELNLSSLELGDSALYFCASSVVGTKNSPLHFGNGTRLTVT.

Ten or more counts support this clonotype. The chain couples TRBV12-5 to TRBJ1-1; 11 nucleotides agree with TRBD1. This CDR3 is built from 17 residues. Germline V gene sequence: CDR1 LGHNT, CDR2 FRNRAP. V gave up 3 bases and J gave up 3 bases; unmatched junction bases: 9. The CDR3 is CASGFQVGTGGDTEAFF. DNA of the CDR3: TGTGCTAGTGGTTTCCAGGTGGGGACAGGGGGGGACACTGAAGCTTTCTTT.

This clonotype was picked up many times. The gene calls are TRBV5-1 and TRBJ2-1; no clear D gene. Trimming took 4 bases from V and 0 from J, leaving 17 bases between them. Germline CDR1 reads SGHRS; CDR2 reads YFSETQ. The CDR3 is made up of 17 amino acids. This CDR3 is CASSPNPSPSSYNEQFF. The CDR3 DNA sequence: TGCGCCAGCAGCCCCAATCCCTCCCCGAGCTCCTACAATGAGCAGTTCTTC. Full variable domain (rest looked up from reference TRBV5-1 and TRBJ2-1): KAGVTQTPRYLIKTRGQQVTLSCSPISGHRSVSWYQQTPGQGLQFLFEYFSETQRNKGNFPGRFSGRQFSNSRSEMNVSTLELGDSALYLCASSPNPSPSSYNEQFFGPGTRLTVL.

This clonotype showed up many times. This sequence joins TRBV12-3 or TRBV12-4 and TRBJ2-5; D is uncertain. This CDR3 is 12 amino acids long. V lost 1 base to trimming and J lost 7 bases, with 7 bases between them. CDR3 DNA sequence: TGTGCCAGCAGTTTAGGGTTGGGGACCCAGTACTTC. This gives the protein CASSLGLGTQYF.

The chain uses TRBV7-2 and TRBJ2-3; D unresolved. CDR1 is SGHTA and CDR2 is FQGNSA in the germline V gene. This CDR3 has 15 amino acids. V lost 5 bases and J 1 base, leaving 13 bases between the germline ends. DNA for the CDR3: TGTGCCAGCAGCCCTCTAGATGAGGGCACAGATACGCAGTATTTT. It encodes CASSPLDEGTDTQYF.

This clonotype was recorded at least ten times. J is TRBJ2-7 and V is TRBV7-2, with D hard to call. Germline V CDR1 and CDR2: SGHTA, FQGNSA. Deletions cut 5 bases from V and 3 bases from J, with 8 bases between. CDR3 size: 12 residues. CDR3 bases: TGTGCCAGCAGCATCGGAGACTACGAGCAGTACTTC. Its protein product is CASSIGDYEQYF.

In this sample, this clonotype turned up once. V usage is TRBV18 and J usage is TRBJ1-2, with 9 bases fitting TRBD1. V shed 5 bases, J shed 5 bases, and the junction held 6 bases outside the gene matches. The CDR3 sequence is 14 residues long. Germline CDR1 KGHSH, CDR2 LQKENI. CDR3 sequence: CASSKDRGQYGYTF. In DNA, the CDR3 is TGTGCCAGCTCAAAGGACAGGGGACAATATGGCTACACCTTC.

This clonotype was seen at least ten times. The V and J genes are TRBV12-3 or TRBV12-4 and TRBJ1-1; possible D gene TRBD1, 5 bases. The V end lost 5 bases, the J end lost 7 bases, and 17 bases lay between the germline ends. This CDR3 region has 14 residues. Here the CDR3 DNA reads TGTGCCAGCAGTGGGACGTATCTTCTCGGTGAAGCTTTCTTT. This encodes CASSGTYLLGEAFF.

Many counts were recorded for this clonotype. The V call is TRBV12-5, the J call TRBJ1-3; D is unclear. The V end was cut by 2 bases, the J end by 4 bases, with 9 bases between. The CDR3 extends over 14 amino acids. From germline, CDR1 is LGHNT and CDR2 FRNRAP. CDR3 DNA: TGTGCTAGTGGTTTGTTGTCGAGGGGAAACACCATATATTTT. Its protein product is CASGLLSRGNTIYF.

This clonotype was counted at least ten times. CDR3 bases: TGTGCCAGCAGCCGGACAGAGAACACTGAAGCTTTCTTT. It codes for CASSRTENTEAFF. This chain links TRBV7-9 with TRBJ1-1; tentative D call: TRBD1 (6 bases). The V end lost 5 bases, the J end lost 1 base, and 8 bases lay between the germline ends. This CDR3 has 13 residues. Germline V gene data show CDR1 as SEHNR and CDR2 as FQNEAQ (reference sequence).

This clonotype was counted only a few times. V is TRBV4-1 and J is TRBJ1-1; D is undetermined. CDR3 length: 13 amino acids. The germline gives CDR1 MGHRA, CDR2 YSYEKL. The V gene lost 1 base and the J gene lost 7 bases, with 10 bases spanning the gap. This chain's CDR3 is CASSQVGRGEAFF. CDR3 sequence (DNA): TGCGCCAGCAGCCAAGTAGGTCGCGGTGAAGCTTTCTTT.

In this sample, this clonotype turned up many times. The gene calls are TRBV27 and TRBJ1-2; 10 nucleotides align to TRBD1. This CDR3 comprises 18 residues. The germline V gene has CDR1 MNHEY and CDR2 SMNVEV (reference sequence). V trimming: 1 base; J trimming: 1 base; junction bases outside the gene matches: 9. CDR3 region: CASSLFGGGQGINYGYTF. The CDR3 bases are TGTGCCAGCAGTTTATTTGGGGGGGGACAGGGGATTAACTATGGCTACACCTTC.

In its sample, this clonotype was seen many times. The chain combines TRBV2 with TRBJ2-1; D not resolved. The J call is in doubt because the DNA end fits TRBJ2-5 better. The CDR3 extends over 12 amino acids. CDR1 and CDR2 from the germline V gene are SNHLY and FYNNEI. The CDR3 sequence: CASSDLEETQYF. The CDR3 DNA follows: TGTGCCAGCAGTGATTTAGAAGAGACCCAGTACTTC.

Of note for this clonotype: Just one base apart from a much larger clone, this may be a read error. This chain joins TRBV5-1 and TRBJ1-1, with D unclear. This CDR3 has 14 amino acids. Germline V gives CDR1 SGHRS, CDR2 YFSETQ. The CDR3 region has the DNA TGCGCCAGCGGCTTGGCGTTGGGGAACACTGAAGCTTTCTTT. Residues: CASGLALGNTEAFF.

This clonotype was seen ten or more times. The J gene is TRBJ2-3, the V gene TRBV20-1; perhaps TRBD2 as D (6 bases). The CDR3 runs to 14 residues. Germline V gene sequence: CDR1 DFQATT, CDR2 SNEGSKA (reference sequence). V dropped 6 bases and J dropped 0 bases, with 13 bases sitting between them. The CDR3 DNA reads TGCAGTGCCGTCACCGGGACTAGCACAGATACGCAGTATTTT. It codes for CSAVTGTSTDTQYF.

This clonotype has ten or more counts. This sequence joins TRBV12-3 or TRBV12-4 and TRBJ1-2, with D possibly TRBD1 on 5 matching bases. CDR3 size: 14 residues. The V end lost 5 bases, the J end lost 5 bases, and 15 bases lay between the germline ends. The CDR3 reads CASSPLRGQYGYTF. The CDR3 DNA follows: TGTGCCAGCAGTCCCCTCCGGGGCCAGTATGGCTACACCTTC.

This clonotype has just a few counts. The chain joins TRBV6-1 to TRBJ1-2, with D possibly being TRBD1 (6 bases). The germline V and J ends were trimmed by 0 bases and 2 bases, with 16 bases remaining between them. The CDR3 is made up of 17 amino acids. Germline V gene lookup returns CDR1 MNHNS and CDR2 SASEGT. Here the CDR3 DNA reads TGTGCCAGCAGTGAAGCGAAAGGGACAACAAAGAACTATGGCTACACCTTC. Protein sequence: CASSEAKGTTKNYGYTF.

The V gene is TRBV10-2, the J gene TRBJ2-3; 7 nucleotides agree with TRBD1. Per the germline V gene, CDR1 is WSHSY and CDR2 is SAAADI. The ends lost 2 bases at V and 0 bases at J; junction bases unmatched: 2. CDR3 length: 15 amino acids. CDR3 in DNA: TGCGCCAGCAGTGAGGGGACAGTGAGCACAGATACGCAGTATTTT. Its protein product is CASSEGTVSTDTQYF.

This clonotype was seen many times. The rearrangement links TRBV6-1 to TRBJ2-7; either TRBD1 or TRBD2 may supply D (5 bases each). This CDR3 region has 13 residues. Germline values: CDR1 MNHNS, CDR2 SASEGT. The ends were cut back, 2 bases at V and 7 bases at J, with 12 bases in the middle. The CDR3 sequence is CASSEFWGWEQYF. The CDR3 bases are TGTGCCAGCAGTGAATTCTGGGGGTGGGAGCAGTACTTC.

In this sample, this clonotype turned up many times. The chain employs TRBV19 and TRBJ2-7; D unclear. Germline CDR1 LNHDA, CDR2 SQIVND (reference sequence). Trimming took 2 bases from V and 6 from J, leaving 8 bases between them. This CDR3 contains 12 residues. CDR3: CASSIISGEQYF. DNA for the CDR3: TGTGCCAGTAGTATAATCTCGGGCGAGCAGTACTTC.

This clonotype was detected ten times or more. The gene calls are TRBV7-2 and TRBJ1-5; the D gene is possibly TRBD1 (5 bases). CDR1 SGHTA and CDR2 FQGNSA come from the germline V gene. The length of the CDR3 is 14 residues. V was clipped by 3 bases and J by 2 bases, with 8 bases between them. The CDR3 DNA sequence: TGTGCCAGCAGCTTGGGGGTTGGCAATCAGCCCCAGCATTTT. This codes for CASSLGVGNQPQHF.

The rearrangement uses TRBV5-5 and TRBJ2-7, with 8 bases lining up with TRBD2. Germline V CDR1 and CDR2: SGHKS, YYEKEE (reference sequence). CDR3 length: 14 residues. Trimming took 1 base from V and 4 from J; bases not matched to a gene: 4. The CDR3 sequence: CASSLLGGGYEQYF. The DNA of the CDR3 is TGTGCCAGCAGCTTGTTAGGCGGGGGGTACGAGCAGTACTTC.

The table lists this clonotype with a few counts. V is TRBV15 and J is TRBJ2-3; 7 bases map to TRBD2. CDR1 LNHNV and CDR2 YYDKDF come from the germline V gene (reference sequence). The length of the CDR3 is 14 residues. J was trimmed by 4 bases and V by 0 bases; bases with no gene match: 1. Here the CDR3 reads CATSRDRGADTQYF. The DNA for the CDR3 is TGTGCCACCAGCAGAGATCGGGGGGCAGATACGCAGTATTTT.